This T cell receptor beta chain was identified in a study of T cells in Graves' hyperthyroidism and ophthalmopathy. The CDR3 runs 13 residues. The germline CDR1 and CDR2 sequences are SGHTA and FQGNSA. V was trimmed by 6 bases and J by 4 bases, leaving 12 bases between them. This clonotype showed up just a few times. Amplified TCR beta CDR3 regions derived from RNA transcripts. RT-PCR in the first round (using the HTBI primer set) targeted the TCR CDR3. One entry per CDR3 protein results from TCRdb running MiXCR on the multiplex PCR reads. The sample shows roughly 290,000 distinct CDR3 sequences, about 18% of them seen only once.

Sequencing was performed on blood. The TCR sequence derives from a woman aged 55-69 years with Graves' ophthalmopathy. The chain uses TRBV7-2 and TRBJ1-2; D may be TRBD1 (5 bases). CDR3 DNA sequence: TGTGCCAGCAGATTCGCAGGGAGCTATGGCTACACCTTC. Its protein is CASRFAGSYGYTF.